One sample yielded the 8 T cell receptor beta chains listed below, sequenced in a study of cytomegalovirus exposure and HLA in healthy donors. Amplification used 60 Vbeta primers and 13 Jbeta primers. Generated by immunoSEQ multiplex PCR, the TCRdb table keeps only in-frame clones and is missing some. The sample has about 140,000 clones; 66% are singletons. What was sequenced was PBMCs. These receptors originate from a woman between 55 and 75 years old in good health and CMV-seronegative.

This chain connects TRBV7-2 to TRBJ2-2; TRBD1 agrees at 11 bases. This CDR3 has 14 amino acids. The V segment lost 6 bases and the J segment 6 bases; nucleotides outside the gene matches: 3. Germline V CDR1 and CDR2: SGHTA, FQGNSA. CDR3 sequence reads: CASRRTGGPGELFF. DNA of the CDR3: TGTGCCAGCAGGCGGACAGGGGGCCCCGGGGAGCTGTTTTTT. Combining the CDR3 with reference TRBV7-2 and TRBJ2-2 gives the whole variable domain GAGVSQSPSNKVTEKGKDVELRCDPISGHTALYWYRQSLGQGLEFLIYFQGNSAPDKSGLPSDRFSAERTGGSVSTLTIQRTQQEDSAVYLCASRRTGGPGELFFGEGSRLTVL.

The chain carries TRBV14 and TRBJ2-1; D is perhaps TRBD1 (6 bases). V was trimmed by 0 bases and J by 11 bases, leaving 14 bases between them. The CDR3 has 14 amino acids. Germline V CDR1 and CDR2: SGHDN, FVKESK. The CDR3 DNA reads TGTGCCAGCAGCCAAGAGATGGGCAGGGGCCAGCAGTTCTTC. Its protein product is CASSQEMGRGQQFF.

In its sample, this clone was seen a few times. The chain has TRBV6-6 and TRBJ2-7, with 11 nucleotides matching TRBD1. CDR3 length equals 15 residues. Trimming removed 6 bases from V and 4 bases from J; junction bases left unmatched: 8. Germline-derived CDR1 and CDR2 are MNHNY and SVGAGI (reference sequence). CDR3 sequence (DNA): TGTGCCAGCAGCGGAACCGGGACAGGGGGGTACGAGCAGTACTTC. It codes for CASSGTGTGGYEQYF.

The V and J genes are TRBV7-2 and TRBJ2-1; TRBD2 is a possible D gene (7 bases). Germline V CDR1 and CDR2: SGHTA, FQGNSA. V was shortened by 1 base and J by 8 bases, with 21 bases between the two germline ends. The CDR3 contains 17 residues. The DNA of the CDR3 is TGTGCCAGCAGCTTAGGACCTAGGGGGGGACCTCAGGATGAGCAGTTCTTC. This sequence encodes CASSLGPRGGPQDEQFF.

The chain recombines TRBV19 with TRBJ2-2, with D hard to call. Per germline, CDR1 LNHDA and CDR2 SQIVND (reference sequence). V was trimmed by 0 bases and J by 8 bases, leaving 10 bases between them. The CDR3 is 14 amino acids. The CDR3: CASSIDAVVGELFF. The CDR3 DNA sequence: TGTGCCAGTAGTATAGACGCGGTAGTGGGGGAGCTGTTTTTT.

This chain joins TRBV2 and TRBJ2-1, with TRBD2 matching over 16 bases. There are 18 residues in the CDR3. Germline values: CDR1 SNHLY, CDR2 FYNNEI. J gave up 2 bases and V 6 bases, and 7 bases lay outside the gene matches. CDR3 sequence: CASRPGLAGGRAYNEQFF. The CDR3 DNA is TGTGCCAGCAGGCCGGGACTAGCGGGGGGGAGAGCCTACAATGAGCAGTTCTTC.

The V gene is TRBV27, the J gene TRBJ2-7, with TRBD1 identical over 9 bases. The CDR3 spans 15 residues. Losses at the gene ends were 6 bases for V and 6 bases for J; bases not matched to a gene: 12. CDR1 and CDR2 (germline): MNHEY, SMNVEV (reference sequence). The chain's CDR3 is CASRGRDRVKSEQYF. The CDR3 DNA is TGTGCCAGCAGGGGTAGGGACAGGGTCAAGTCCGAGCAGTACTTC.

The V call is TRBV29-1, the J call TRBJ1-5; possible D gene TRBD1, 6 bases. Between the trimmed V and J ends, which lost 3 bases and 9 bases, there was a span of 15 bases. Germline V gene data show CDR1 as SQVTM and CDR2 as ANQGSEA. CDR3 length equals 13 residues. The CDR3 loop reads CSVDKQFRGPQHF. CDR3 DNA: TGCAGCGTTGATAAACAGTTCAGGGGGCCCCAGCATTTT.